A selection of T cell receptor beta chains follows, all from one sample in a study of regulatory T cells in long-lasting Graves disease. MiXCR, run by TCRdb on the multiplex PCR reads, gives a single entry per CDR3 protein. This table has just over 600,000 distinct CDR3 sequences, approximately 15% appearing once. These records were also assigned to another study, of T cells in Graves' hyperthyroidism and ophthalmopathy.

Source: peripheral blood mononuclear cells (PBMCs), taken at new diagnosis, from a patient treated with antithyroid drugs. These receptors came from a woman in her twenties or thirties with Graves disease. Each CDR3 is given with its conserved first and last residue. The D gene is left open where the match is weak. Clone size is shown for a subset of rows, as once, few, many or a class of expanded clone.

v_gene: TRBV18; j_gene: TRBJ2-3; abundance: -; d_gene: -; CDR3aa: CASSPTPLGPTQYF; CDR3nt: TGTGCCAGCTCACCAACCCCGCTAGGCCCTACGCAGTATTTT
v_gene: TRBV6-1; j_gene: TRBJ2-3; abundance: many; d_gene: TRBD2; CDR3aa: CASSSGRTQYF; CDR3nt: TGTGCCAGCAGCTCCGGGAGGACGCAGTATTTT
v_gene: TRBV27; j_gene: TRBJ2-7; abundance: few; d_gene: TRBD2; CDR3aa: CASSFAGRAYEQYF; CDR3nt: TGTGCCAGCAGTTTCGCCGGGAGGGCCTACGAGCAGTACTTC
v_gene: TRBV9; j_gene: TRBJ2-7; abundance: -; d_gene: TRBD2; CDR3aa: CASSVDLSGSLFDKQYF; CDR3nt: TGTGCCAGCAGCGTAGACCTTAGCGGGAGCTTGTTCGACAAGCAGTACTTC
v_gene: TRBV7-9; j_gene: TRBJ1-5; abundance: few; d_gene: -; CDR3aa: CASSLIGLNQPQHF; CDR3nt: TGTGCCAGCAGCTTAATAGGGTTAAATCAGCCCCAGCATTTT
v_gene: TRBV6-1; j_gene: TRBJ2-7; abundance: many; d_gene: -; CDR3aa: CASGVGGRDSYEQYF; CDR3nt: TGTGCCTCCGGGGTGGGGGGACGGGATTCCTACGAGCAGTACTTC
v_gene: TRBV6-5; j_gene: TRBJ2-7; abundance: -; d_gene: TRBD2; CDR3aa: CASSYGGGDSGKYF; CDR3nt: TGTGCCAGCAGTTACGGGGGGGGGGATTCGGGGAAGTACTTC
v_gene: TRBV30; j_gene: TRBJ2-1; abundance: few; d_gene: -; CDR3aa: CAWRPGPFTYNEQFF; CDR3nt: TGTGCCTGGAGGCCAGGACCGTTTACCTACAATGAGCAGTTCTTC
v_gene: TRBV30; j_gene: TRBJ1-5; abundance: -; d_gene: TRBD1; CDR3aa: CAWSLQGMGSNQPQHF; CDR3nt: TGTGCCTGGAGCCTACAGGGGATGGGAAGCAATCAGCCCCAGCATTTT
v_gene: TRBV11-1; j_gene: TRBJ1-2; abundance: many; d_gene: -; CDR3aa: CASSLAPEGSYGYTF; CDR3nt: TGTGCCAGCAGCTTAGCGCCGGAGGGGAGCTATGGCTACACCTTC
v_gene: TRBV6-1; j_gene: TRBJ1-1; abundance: few; d_gene: -; CDR3aa: CASMRLLGTEAFF; CDR3nt: TGTGCCAGCATGAGGCTATTGGGGACTGAAGCTTTCTTT
v_gene: TRBV6-1; j_gene: TRBJ2-3; abundance: -; d_gene: TRBD1; CDR3aa: CASSGGTGGFRDTQYF; CDR3nt: TGTGCCAGCAGTGGGGGGACAGGGGGCTTCAGAGATACGCAGTATTTT
v_gene: TRBV20-1; j_gene: TRBJ1-6; abundance: few; d_gene: TRBD1; CDR3aa: CSAKKTGTGESPLHF; CDR3nt: TGCAGTGCTAAAAAAACCGGGACAGGGGAGTCACCCCTCCACTTT
v_gene: TRBV20-1; j_gene: TRBJ2-5; abundance: -; d_gene: -; CDR3aa: CSVNPTLQETQYF; CDR3nt: TGCAGTGTTAACCCCACTCTACAAGAGACCCAGTACTTC
v_gene: TRBV6-1; j_gene: TRBJ1-5; abundance: few; d_gene: -; CDR3aa: CASRRSGNQPQHF; CDR3nt: TGTGCCAGCAGGCGCTCCGGCAATCAGCCCCAGCATTTT
v_gene: TRBV5-6; j_gene: TRBJ2-1; abundance: few; d_gene: -; CDR3aa: CASSLMAGQSYNEQFF; CDR3nt: TGTGCCAGCAGCTTAATGGCGGGACAGTCATACAATGAGCAGTTCTTC
v_gene: TRBV5-1; j_gene: TRBJ2-4; abundance: few; d_gene: TRBD2; CDR3aa: CASSLGLAGGGRSIQYF; CDR3nt: TGCGCCAGCAGCTTGGGACTAGCGGGAGGAGGGAGAAGCATTCAGTACTTC
v_gene: TRBV6-1; j_gene: TRBJ1-5; abundance: many; d_gene: TRBD1; CDR3aa: CASGRTGGSNQPQHF; CDR3nt: TGTGCCAGCGGTAGGACAGGGGGTAGCAATCAGCCCCAGCATTTT
v_gene: TRBV6-2/TRBV6-3; j_gene: TRBJ2-2; abundance: few; d_gene: -; CDR3aa: CASSETNVNTGELFF; CDR3nt: TGTGCCAGCAGCGAGACTAATGTGAACACCGGGGAGCTGTTTTTT